The 14 T cell receptor beta chains presented below share a single source sample, sequenced in a study of CD8 T cells in Susac syndrome. cDNA came from about 0.5 to 1 ug RNA primed by random hexamers. TCRdb reanalysed the immunoSEQ multiplex PCR reads using MiXCR and keeps one entry per CDR3 protein. Here the sample spans under 250,000 distinct CDR3 sequences, just over 90% being singletons. The sequenced material came from CD4+ T cells from PBMCs. Receptors originate from a human donor with multiple sclerosis.

This chain's CDR3 is CASSRDRGTGELFF. As DNA, the CDR3 is TGTGCCAGCAGTCGCGACAGGGGTACCGGGGAGCTGTTTTTT. The V call is TRBV3-1, the J call TRBJ2-2; 8 nucleotides match TRBD1. The CDR3 extends over 14 amino acids. V lost 6 bases and J lost 5; bases outside the gene matches: 5. Germline CDR1 is LGHDT and CDR2 is YNNKEL (reference sequence).

This chain links TRBV12-3 or TRBV12-4 with TRBJ1-2; 7 bases map to TRBD1. This CDR3 contains 14 residues. V was pared by 5 bases and J by 6 bases, with 9 bases of the junction left unmatched. CDR3 nucleotides: TGTGCCAGCAGTCCTCACGAACAGGGGAATGGCTACACCTTC. The encoded protein is CASSPHEQGNGYTF.

The chain is built from TRBV20-1 and TRBJ1-5, with 9 bases aligning to TRBD1. CDR3 length equals 16 residues. J was trimmed by 4 bases and V by 6 bases; bases with no gene match: 13. CDR1 and CDR2 from the germline V gene are DFQATT and SNEGSKA (reference sequence). DNA for the CDR3: TGCAGTGCCTGTGAAGGACAGGGGTCCAGAAATCAGCCCCAGCATTTT. Encoded protein: CSACEGQGSRNQPQHF.

This chain uses TRBV19 with TRBJ2-7, with a weak D call TRBD1 (6 bases). This CDR3 has 14 amino acids. Looked up from germline, CDR1 is LNHDA and CDR2 is SQIVND (reference sequence). V was pared by 7 bases and J by 2 bases, with 15 bases between. The CDR3 nucleotides read TGTGCCAGTACTGGGGGCCTTCCAGCCTACGAGCAGTACTTC. It encodes CASTGGLPAYEQYF.

J is TRBJ1-1 and V is TRBV5-6; TRBD1 matches at 10 bases. The CDR3 sequence is 14 residues long. Germline CDR1 SGHDT, CDR2 YYEEEE. With 5 bases clipped from V and 1 base from J, the junction kept 2 bases outside the gene matches. The CDR3 bases are TGTGCCAGCAGTTGGGACAGGGGGAACACTGAAGCTTTCTTT. Encoded protein: CASSWDRGNTEAFF.

The chain uses TRBV18 and TRBJ1-1, with D hard to call. The CDR3 runs 14 residues. Deletions cut 4 bases from V and 8 bases from J, with 17 bases between. Germline lookup yields CDR1 KGHSH and CDR2 LQKENI. The DNA of the CDR3 is TGTGCCAGCTCACTCGGAGAGTTCGCGTCCGAAGCTTTCTTT. As protein: CASSLGEFASEAFF.

This clonotype came up once. The chain joins TRBV18 to TRBJ2-7, with unresolved D. CDR1 KGHSH and CDR2 LQKENI come from the germline V gene. Trimming stripped 1 base from V and 2 bases from J, with 6 bases between. CDR3 length equals 13 residues. The CDR3 nucleotides are TGTGCCAGCTCACCACGAGACCCCTACGAGCAGTACGTC. Protein sequence: CASSPRDPYEQYV.

This chain links TRBV19 with TRBJ1-2; D remains unclear. The CDR3 is made up of 13 amino acids. Germline V gene sequence: CDR1 LNHDA, CDR2 SQIVND (reference sequence). V lost 2 bases to trimming and J lost 8 bases, with 12 bases between them. The CDR3 region has the DNA TGTGCCAGTAGTATATCGGGGAAACGCGGCTACACCTTC. Translating gives CASSISGKRGYTF.

The rearrangement uses TRBV30 and TRBJ1-3, with no clear D. Trimming stripped 2 bases from V and 0 bases from J, with 5 bases between. CDR1 and CDR2 from the germline V gene are GTSNPN and SVGIG (reference sequence). The CDR3 has 13 residues. CDR3 in DNA: TGTGCCTGGAGTACCGGCTCTGGAAACACCATATATTTT. This encodes CAWSTGSGNTIYF.

The chain uses TRBV13 and TRBJ2-6; D is perhaps TRBD1 (6 bases). V lost 4 bases and J lost 1, with 8 bases in between. CDR1 is PRHDT, CDR2 FYEKMQ, per germline (reference sequence). The CDR3 runs to 15 residues. CDR3 sequence reads: CASSSRGSGANVLTF. The CDR3 region has the DNA TGTGCCAGCAGCTCCAGGGGTTCTGGGGCCAACGTCCTGACTTTC.

The rearrangement joins TRBV25-1 to TRBJ1-2; maybe TRBD1 (6 bases). The CDR3 sequence is 13 residues long. The germline gives CDR1 MGHDK, CDR2 SYGVNS. Between the trimmed V and J ends, which lost 3 bases and 3 bases, there was a span of 8 bases. The CDR3 nucleotides are TGTGCCAGCAGTGAGGGGGCAGACTATGGCTACACCTTC. It yields the protein CASSEGADYGYTF.

This chain joins TRBV5-1 and TRBJ1-1, with D unresolved. Per the germline V gene, CDR1 is SGHRS and CDR2 is YFSETQ. Trimming took off 6 bases at V and 1 base at J, with 10 bases between the two ends. This CDR3 contains 13 residues. The CDR3: CASTSGPNTEAFF. The CDR3 coding sequence is TGCGCCAGCACTTCGGGCCCGAACACTGAAGCTTTCTTT.

The rearrangement joins TRBV29-1 to TRBJ2-2, with 7 positions matching TRBD2. The junction had 5 bases not matched to a gene; V was cut back by 1 base and J by 6 bases. The length of the CDR3 is 14 residues. Germline assignment: CDR1 SQVTM and CDR2 ANQGSEA. CDR3: CSVEVAGGPGELFF. The CDR3 DNA reads TGCAGCGTTGAAGTAGCGGGTGGTCCCGGGGAGCTGTTTTTT.

This clonotype was detected only once. The chain couples TRBV7-9 to TRBJ2-2; D unresolved. CDR1 is SEHNR and CDR2 is FQNEAQ in the germline V gene (reference sequence). The CDR3 consists of 11 residues. Trimming took 7 bases from V and 7 from J, leaving 7 bases between them. The CDR3 region has the DNA TGTGCCAGCACACCATTCGGGGAGCTGTTTTTT. Protein sequence: CASTPFGELFF.